Below, one T cell receptor (beta chain) is given with its context. What it binds is not known. This entry belongs to a study of post-analysis software for immune sequencing data. Study-wide background: Disease trajectories encompassed relapsing-remitting, secondary progressive and progressive-relapsing multiple sclerosis.

Every TCR beta cDNA library bore unique molecular identifiers. cDNA molecules numbering approximately 500,000 came from roughly 1.1 to 9.2 million T cells. TCRdb used MiXCR to reprocess the PCR reads, holding one entry per CDR3 protein. Counted here are hundreds of thousands of distinct CDR3 sequences, 25% to 30% occurring once; the ten biggest clones make up roughly 0.53%. Study conclusions and caveats: Five TRBV segments occurring more often in patients than controls included TRBV5-6, TRBV5-1 and TRBV20-1.

The CDR3 has 13 residues. CDR1 is MNHNY and CDR2 is SVGAGI in the germline V gene (reference sequence). V lost 7 bases, J lost 0 bases, and 7 bases lay in between. The rearrangement joins TRBV6-6 to TRBJ1-5; D unresolved. The sequencing sample was made of blood. The TCR originated in a girl between 10 and 17 years old with multiple sclerosis. The CDR3 DNA reads TGTGCCAGCACTATGTATAGCAATCAGCCCCAGCATTTT. Residues: CASTMYSNQPQHF.